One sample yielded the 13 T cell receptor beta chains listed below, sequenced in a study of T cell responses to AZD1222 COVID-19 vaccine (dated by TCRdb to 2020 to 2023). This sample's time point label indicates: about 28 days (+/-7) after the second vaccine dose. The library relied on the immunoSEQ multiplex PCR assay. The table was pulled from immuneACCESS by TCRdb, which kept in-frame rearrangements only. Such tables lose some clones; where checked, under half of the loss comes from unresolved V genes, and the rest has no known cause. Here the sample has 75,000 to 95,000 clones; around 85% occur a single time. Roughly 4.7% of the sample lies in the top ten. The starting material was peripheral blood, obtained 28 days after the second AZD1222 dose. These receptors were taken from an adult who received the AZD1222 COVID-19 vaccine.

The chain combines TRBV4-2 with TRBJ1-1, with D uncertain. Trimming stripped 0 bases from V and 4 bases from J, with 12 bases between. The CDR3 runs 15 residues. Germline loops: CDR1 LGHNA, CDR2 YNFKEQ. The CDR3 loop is CASSQEKWASTEAFF. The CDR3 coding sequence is TGTGCCAGCAGCCAAGAAAAGTGGGCGAGCACTGAAGCTTTCTTT.

CDR3 DNA sequence: TGCGCCAGCAGCCAAGATCTTAGCGGGGGGTTGAACACCGGGGAGCTGTTTTTT. Its protein is CASSQDLSGGLNTGELFF. The genes are TRBV4-1 and TRBJ2-2; 10 nucleotides align to TRBD2. Germline V gene lookup returns CDR1 MGHRA and CDR2 YSYEKL. J was trimmed by 1 base and V by 0 bases; bases with no gene match: 5. This CDR3 comprises 18 residues.

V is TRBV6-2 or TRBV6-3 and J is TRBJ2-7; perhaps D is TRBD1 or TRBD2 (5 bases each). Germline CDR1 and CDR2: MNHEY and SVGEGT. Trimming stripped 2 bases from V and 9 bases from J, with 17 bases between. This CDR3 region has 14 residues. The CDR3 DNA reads TGTGCCAGCAGTTACGGGAGCAGGGACGCAGGGCAGTACTTC. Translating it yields CASSYGSRDAGQYF.

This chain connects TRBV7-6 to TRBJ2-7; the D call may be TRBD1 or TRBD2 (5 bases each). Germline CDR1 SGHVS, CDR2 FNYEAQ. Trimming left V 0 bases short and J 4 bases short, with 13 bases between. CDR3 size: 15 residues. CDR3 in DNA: TGTGCCAGCAGCTTAGCGCAGGGACCCGATTACGAGCAGTACTTC. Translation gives CASSLAQGPDYEQYF.

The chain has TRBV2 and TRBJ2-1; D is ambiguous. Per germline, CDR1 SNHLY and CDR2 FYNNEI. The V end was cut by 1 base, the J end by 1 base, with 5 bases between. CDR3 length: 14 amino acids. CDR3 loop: CASSEVVSYNEQFF. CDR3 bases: TGTGCCAGCAGTGAAGTGGTGTCCTACAATGAGCAGTTCTTC.

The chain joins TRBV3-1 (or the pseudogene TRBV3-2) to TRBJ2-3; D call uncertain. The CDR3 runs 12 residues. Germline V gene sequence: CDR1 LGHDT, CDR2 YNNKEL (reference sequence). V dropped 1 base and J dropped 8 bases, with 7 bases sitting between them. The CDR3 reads CASSQGLSTQYF. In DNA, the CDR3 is TGTGCCAGCAGCCAAGGTTTGAGTACGCAGTATTTT.

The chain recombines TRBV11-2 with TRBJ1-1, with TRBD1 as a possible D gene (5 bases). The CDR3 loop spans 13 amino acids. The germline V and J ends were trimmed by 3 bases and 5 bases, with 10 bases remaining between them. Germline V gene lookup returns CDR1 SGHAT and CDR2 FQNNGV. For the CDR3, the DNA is TGTGCCAGCAGCTTCCGGGGGGGGACTGAAGCTTTCTTT. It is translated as CASSFRGGTEAFF.

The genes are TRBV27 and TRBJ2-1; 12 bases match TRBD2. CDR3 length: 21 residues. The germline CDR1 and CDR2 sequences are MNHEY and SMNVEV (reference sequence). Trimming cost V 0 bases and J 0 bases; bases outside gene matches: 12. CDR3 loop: CASSLSAPTLAGGLSYNEQFF. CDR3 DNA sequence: TGTGCCAGCAGTTTATCAGCCCCTACGCTAGCGGGGGGGCTCTCCTACAATGAGCAGTTCTTC.

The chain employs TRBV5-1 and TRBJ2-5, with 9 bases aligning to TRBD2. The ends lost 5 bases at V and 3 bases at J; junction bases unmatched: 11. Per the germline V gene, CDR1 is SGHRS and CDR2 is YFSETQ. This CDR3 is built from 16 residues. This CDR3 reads CASSPAGGVIKETQYF. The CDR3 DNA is TGCGCCAGCAGTCCCGCGGGGGGGGTGATTAAAGAGACCCAGTACTTC.

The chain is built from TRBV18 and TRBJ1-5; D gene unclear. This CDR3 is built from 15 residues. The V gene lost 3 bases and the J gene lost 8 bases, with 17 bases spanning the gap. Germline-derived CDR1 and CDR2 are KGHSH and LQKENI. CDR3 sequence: CASSPLNSLGEPQHF. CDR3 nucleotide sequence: TGTGCCAGCTCACCCCTTAACTCCTTAGGTGAGCCCCAGCATTTT.

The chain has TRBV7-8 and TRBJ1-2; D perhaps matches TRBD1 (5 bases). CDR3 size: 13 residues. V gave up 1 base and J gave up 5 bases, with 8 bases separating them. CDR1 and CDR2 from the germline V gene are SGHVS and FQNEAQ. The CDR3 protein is CASSLGGVYGYTF. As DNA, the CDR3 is TGTGCCAGCAGCTTAGGGGGGGTGTATGGCTACACCTTC.

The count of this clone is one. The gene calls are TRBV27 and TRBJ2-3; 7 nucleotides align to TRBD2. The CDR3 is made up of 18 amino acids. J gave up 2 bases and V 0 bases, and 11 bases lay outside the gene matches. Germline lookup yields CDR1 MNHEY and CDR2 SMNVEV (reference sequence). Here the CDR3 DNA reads TGTGCCAGCAGTTTATCCCATCCAGCGGGGATAAACACAGATACGCAGTATTTT. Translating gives CASSLSHPAGINTDTQYF.

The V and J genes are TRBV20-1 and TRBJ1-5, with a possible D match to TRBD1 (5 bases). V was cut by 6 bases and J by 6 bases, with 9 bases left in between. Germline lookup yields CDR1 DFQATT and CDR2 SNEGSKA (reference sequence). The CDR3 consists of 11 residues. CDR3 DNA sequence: TGCAGTGCGAAGGGACCTCAGCCCCAGCATTTT. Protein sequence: CSAKGPQPQHF.